The 3 T cell receptor beta chains reported below all come from one sample, sequenced in a study of T-cell reconstitution after alpha-beta-depleted transplantation in children. Using unique molecular identifiers, the investigators prepared the TCRbeta library. TCRdb re-analysed the PCR reads in MiXCR, keeping a single row per CDR3 protein. Among some 590,000 distinct CDR3 sequences listed, under 12% were seen once. Sequencing used PBMCs from the stem cell graft donor, obtained from the stem cell graft. The receptors were sampled from a human donor who donated a stem cell graft to a child with acute myeloid leukemia.

This clonotype was counted only a few times. The junction differs from germline at one of its ends, possibly a read error. The V gene is TRBV12-3 or TRBV12-4, the J gene TRBJ2-7, with D uncertain. The CDR3 has 12 residues. CDR3 amino acids: CASRLDPYEQYF. The CDR3, as DNA: TGTGCCAGCAGATTAGATCCCTACGAGCAGTACTTC.

This clonotype was counted at least ten times. J is TRBJ1-1 and V is TRBV20-1, with TRBD1 as a possible D gene (5 bases). The CDR3 is 13 amino acids. The V end lost 0 bases, the J end lost 3 bases, and 8 bases lay between the germline ends. From germline, CDR1 is DFQATT and CDR2 SNEGSKA (reference sequence). The CDR3 is CSARDGGDTEAFF. The CDR3 DNA sequence: TGCAGTGCTAGAGATGGGGGGGACACTGAAGCTTTCTTT.

V usage is TRBV7-3 and J usage is TRBJ2-2; D is uncertain. The germline V gene has CDR1 SGHTA and CDR2 FQGTGA. This CDR3 spans 15 amino acids. Trimming removed 0 bases at V and 7 bases at J, with 12 bases between. The CDR3, as DNA: TGTGCCAGCAGCTTAACGTTAGGGTCTATCGGGGAGCTGTTTTTT. This sequence encodes CASSLTLGSIGELFF. The entire variable domain, with the rest obtained from reference TRBV7-3 and TRBJ2-2, is as follows: GAGVSQTPSNKVTEKGKYVELRCDPISGHTALYWYRQSLGQGPEFLIYFQGTGAADDSGLPNDRFFAVRPEGSVSTLKIQRTERGDSAVYLCASSLTLGSIGELFFGEGSRLTVL.